This T cell receptor beta chain is drawn from a study of CD8 T cells in ankylosing spondylitis. Study results and limitations: It appeared that ankylosing spondylitis blood was characterized by a TCR beta motif of seven or eight highly homologous variants. A number of the motif variants had already been described in reactive arthritis synovial fluid and blood. Matched ankylosing spondylitis synovial fluid reportedly contained a significantly enriched population of disease-linked clones.

This CDR3 has 16 residues. Germline V gene sequence: CDR1 KGHDR, CDR2 SFDVKD. Unmatched junction bases numbered 9, after V lost 1 base and J lost 7 bases. At least ten counts were recorded for this clonotype. The antigen remains undetermined. TCRdb re-called the 5' RACE reads through MiXCR, storing one row per CDR3 protein. The table includes roughly 250,000 distinct CDR3 sequences, approximately 9% detected once. This sequence joins TRBV24-1 and TRBJ2-1; 7 nucleotides line up with TRBD2. The material sequenced was blood, either unsorted or a sorted T cell fraction (not recorded which). The source is a male donor with ankylosing spondylitis or in good health (not recorded which). The CDR3 nucleotides are TGTGCCACCAGTGATTTAGGTGGGAGGGTCGGGAATGAGCAGTTCTTC. It encodes CATSDLGGRVGNEQFF.